This T cell receptor (beta chain) was recovered during a study of blood T cell repertoires in COVID-19. Background on the study: Samples of COVID-19 (acute and convalescent) were obtained from the United States, Italy and Spain. Sources were T cells, B-cell-depleted T cells, or PBMCs; the material itself was cDNA or gDNA.

In the authors' workflow: Researchers report that nucleated cell counts were estimated from reference gene primer amplification. The method was immunoSEQ multiplex PCR; TCRdb's version includes in-frame clones alone and lacks a portion of them. V and J calls and clone size are copied from that table; D and trimming were computed from the DNA. The top ten clones hold 6.5% to 8.5% of a sample with 150,000 to 200,000 clones, around 82% of them seen once. The CDR3 is 15 residues long. Deletions cut 2 bases from V and 2 bases from J, with 13 bases between. The germline CDR1 and CDR2 sequences are MNHNS and SASEGT.

Material for sequencing was peripheral blood. The V and J genes are TRBV6-1 and TRBJ2-7; a weak D match, TRBD2 (5 bases). The TCR was taken from a woman in her thirties or forties with COVID-19, enrolled during active disease. DNA of the CDR3: TGTGCCAGCAGTGAAAGGGAGAAAAGTCCCTACGAGCAGTACGTC. As protein: CASSEREKSPYEQYV.